These 2 T cell receptor beta chains share one sample of origin, sequenced in a study of blood T cell repertoires in COVID-19. Data came from immunoSEQ multiplex PCR; TCRdb stores just in-frame clones and leaves some out. The repertoire holds approximately 500,000 clones, with around nine tenths as singletons. The sequenced material came from PBMCs or T cells enriched from blood (not recorded which). The receptor set was obtained from a woman aged 40 to 50 who had recovered from COVID-19.

The genes are TRBV13 and TRBJ2-7, with 9 bases matching TRBD2. The J segment lost 2 bases and the V segment lost 4 bases, leaving 6 bases of the junction unmatched. CDR1 PRHDT and CDR2 FYEKMQ come from the germline V gene (reference sequence). This CDR3 region has 15 residues. The CDR3 here is CASSSSGLAAYEQYF. In nucleotides, the CDR3 is TGTGCCAGCAGCTCATCGGGACTAGCAGCCTACGAGCAGTACTTC.

Concerning this clone itself: Other DNA sequences of this sample code for an identical CDR3. V is TRBV5-6 and J is TRBJ1-5, with D possibly matching TRBD1 (6 bases). The CDR3 sequence is 16 residues long. V was trimmed by 3 bases and J by 0 bases, leaving 13 bases between them. Per the germline V gene, CDR1 is SGHDT and CDR2 is YYEEEE. The CDR3 loop is CASSYRGAYSNQPQHF. CDR3 nucleotide sequence: TGTGCCAGCAGCTACCGGGGGGCATATAGCAATCAGCCCCAGCATTTT.